These T cell receptor beta chains were read from a single sample in a study of blood T cells in healthy people across ages. MiXCR, run by TCRdb on the 5' RACE reads, gives a single entry per CDR3 protein. The table lists 1,800,000 or so distinct CDR3 sequences, roughly two fifths of them singletons. The sequenced sample consisted of blood. The receptors were sampled from a human donor in good health. CDR3s include the opening cysteine and the closing phenylalanine or tryptophan. Each record gives: clone size, D gene, J gene, V gene, CDR3 protein, CDR3 DNA. The D gene is left open where the match is weak. Some rows have no size entry. The others give once, few or many, or a class for an expanded clone.

size: NA
D: NA
J: TRBJ1-1
V: TRBV18
CDR3: CASSLGDAEAFF
DNA: TGTGCCAGCTCCCTAGGGGACGCTGAAGCTTTCTTT

size: once
D: NA
J: TRBJ2-5
V: TRBV11-1
CDR3: CASSLVRVASEQYF
DNA: TGTGCCAGCAGCCTAGTTAGGGTGGCGAGTGAGCAGTACTTC

size: NA
D: NA
J: TRBJ1-1
V: TRBV5-1
CDR3: CASSLGGAAEAFF
DNA: TGCGCCAGCAGCTTGGGTGGGGCAGCTGAAGCTTTCTTT

size: NA
D: NA
J: TRBJ1-2
V: TRBV7-2
CDR3: CASSLESGTPNYGYTF
DNA: TGTGCCAGCAGCTTAGAATCAGGGACCCCTAACTATGGCTACACCTTC

size: NA
D: NA
J: TRBJ1-5
V: TRBV15
CDR3: CATSSYRATNQPQHF
DNA: TGTGCCACCAGCAGCTACAGGGCAACCAATCAGCCCCAGCATTTT

size: NA
D: TRBD1
J: TRBJ2-1
V: TRBV5-1
CDR3: CASSAGTGVNEQFF
DNA: TGCGCCAGCAGCGCCGGGACAGGGGTCAATGAGCAGTTCTTC

size: NA
D: NA
J: TRBJ2-7
V: TRBV7-2
CDR3: CASSLVIRGGEQYF
DNA: TGTGCCAGCAGCTTAGTGATCAGGGGAGGCGAGCAGTACTTC

size: NA
D: TRBD1
J: TRBJ1-5
V: TRBV7-2
CDR3: CASSLLDRVPYSNQPQHF
DNA: TGTGCCAGCAGCTTATTGGACAGGGTCCCGTATAGCAATCAGCCCCAGCATTTT

size: few
D: NA
J: TRBJ2-4
V: TRBV4-3
CDR3: CASSLRGSNIQYF
DNA: TGCGCCAGCAGCCTCAGAGGATCTAACATTCAGTACTTC

size: NA
D: NA
J: TRBJ1-5
V: TRBV7-8
CDR3: CASSSLGPGGNQPQHF
DNA: TGTGCCAGCAGCTCCCTGGGCCCGGGGGGCAATCAGCCCCAGCATTTT

size: NA
D: NA
J: TRBJ2-5
V: TRBV7-2
CDR3: CASSLDRQLGTQYF
DNA: TGTGCCAGCAGCTTAGACAGACAACTGGGGACCCAGTACTTC

size: few
D: NA
J: TRBJ2-1
V: TRBV20-1
CDR3: CSARDNRNGEQFF
DNA: TGCAGTGCTAGAGATAACCGGAACGGTGAGCAGTTCTTC

size: NA
D: TRBD2
J: TRBJ2-1
V: TRBV20-1
CDR3: CSARPFREGYSNEQFF
DNA: TGCAGTGCTAGACCTTTCAGGGAGGGATACTCCAATGAGCAGTTCTTC

size: NA
D: NA
J: TRBJ1-2
V: TRBV20-1
CDR3: CSAPRGRVSDYGYTF
DNA: TGCAGTGCTCCAAGGGGCAGGGTCTCAGACTATGGCTACACCTTC

size: few
D: NA
J: TRBJ1-6
V: TRBV27
CDR3: CASSRDRTSSPLHF
DNA: TGTGCCAGCAGTAGAGATCGAACATCGTCACCCCTCCACTTT

size: NA
D: NA
J: TRBJ1-2
V: TRBV12-3/TRBV12-4
CDR3: CASTRSENYGYTF
DNA: TGTGCCAGCACCAGGTCAGAGAACTATGGCTACACCTTC

size: NA
D: NA
J: TRBJ1-4
V: TRBV27
CDR3: CASGPGPNEKLFF
DNA: TGTGCCAGCGGCCCCGGGCCTAATGAAAAACTGTTTTTT

size: few
D: NA
J: TRBJ2-1
V: TRBV3-1
CDR3: CASSQVPSSEQFF
DNA: TGTGCCAGCAGCCAAGTTCCCTCTAGTGAGCAGTTCTTC